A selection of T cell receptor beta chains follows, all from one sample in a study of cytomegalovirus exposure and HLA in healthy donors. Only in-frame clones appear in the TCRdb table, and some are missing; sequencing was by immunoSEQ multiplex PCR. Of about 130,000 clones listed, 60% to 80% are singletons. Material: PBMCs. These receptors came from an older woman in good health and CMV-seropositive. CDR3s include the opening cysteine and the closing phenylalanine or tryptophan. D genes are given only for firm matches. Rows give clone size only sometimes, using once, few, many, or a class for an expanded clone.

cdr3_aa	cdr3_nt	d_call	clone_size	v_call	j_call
CASSSPDRVNSPLHF	TGCGCCAGCAGCTCTCCGGACAGGGTAAATTCACCCCTCCACTTT	TRBD1	NA	TRBV5-1	TRBJ1-6
CASSPGGQGNNEQFF	TGCGCCAGCAGCCCGGGTGGACAGGGAAATAATGAGCAGTTCTTC	TRBD1	few	TRBV5-1	TRBJ2-1
CASSLNRARSTDTQYF	TGCGCCAGCAGCTTGAACAGGGCACGGAGCACAGATACGCAGTATTTT	NA	NA	TRBV5-1	TRBJ2-3
CASSSETLSNQPQHF	TGTGCCAGCAGCTCAGAGACACTTAGCAATCAGCCCCAGCATTTT	NA	NA	TRBV7-2	TRBJ1-5
CASKRGGYNEKLFF	TGTGCCAGTAAAAGGGGCGGCTATAATGAAAAACTGTTTTTT	NA	NA	TRBV19	TRBJ1-4
CASSPRQDRTAKLFF	TGTGCCAGCAGCCCGCGACAGGACAGGACGGCAAAACTGTTTTTT	TRBD1	few	TRBV9	TRBJ1-4
CASSPGTANTEAFF	TGTGCCAGCAGCCCAGGGACAGCCAACACTGAAGCTTTCTTT	TRBD1	few	TRBV7-8	TRBJ1-1
CASSSGGAADTQYF	TGTGCCAGTTCGAGCGGGGGGGCCGCAGATACGCAGTATTTT	TRBD2	NA	TRBV19	TRBJ2-3
CASPGGGNQPQHF	TGTGCCAGCCCGGGGGGGGGCAATCAGCCCCAGCATTTT	NA	NA	TRBV21-1	TRBJ1-5
CASGLGGDQETQYF	TGTGCTAGTGGTTTAGGAGGGGATCAAGAGACCCAGTACTTC	NA	NA	TRBV12-5	TRBJ2-5
CASTLRDRGQPQHF	TGTGCCAGCACCCTTCGGGACAGGGGACAGCCCCAGCATTTT	TRBD1	NA	TRBV2	TRBJ1-5
CASSATGDSAYEQYF	TGTGCCAGTAGTGCGACAGGGGATTCTGCCTACGAGCAGTACTTC	TRBD1	NA	TRBV19	TRBJ2-7
CASMPPGGADTQYF	TGTGCCAGCATGCCCCCCGGAGGCGCAGATACGCAGTATTTT	NA	NA	TRBV9	TRBJ2-3
CASSIDRIGGYTF	TGTGCCAGTAGTATAGACAGGATTGGTGGCTACACCTTC	NA	few	TRBV19	TRBJ1-2
CASSRPMEGTGAYEQYF	TGCGCCAGCAGCCGACCAATGGAGGGGACAGGGGCCTACGAGCAGTACTTC	TRBD1	few	TRBV4-1	TRBJ2-7
CASSSSDRGRGTLYGYTF	TGCGCCAGCAGCTCCTCGGACAGGGGGCGCGGTACCCTCTATGGCTACACCTTC	TRBD1	few	TRBV5-1	TRBJ1-2
CASSQLDGQGAETQYF	TGCGCCAGCAGTCAACTGGATGGACAGGGGGCAGAGACCCAGTACTTC	TRBD1	NA	TRBV23-1	TRBJ2-5
CASRGRSTDTQYF	TGTGCCAGTAGAGGGAGAAGCACAGATACGCAGTATTTT	NA	NA	TRBV19	TRBJ2-3
CASSRQGPSYEQYF	TGTGCCAGCAGCCGACAGGGTCCTAGCTACGAGCAGTACTTC	TRBD1	NA	TRBV6-5	TRBJ2-7
CASSLDGNLNEQYF	TGTGCCAGCTCACTCGACGGGAATCTTAACGAGCAGTACTTC	NA	NA	TRBV18	TRBJ2-7
CATSRDLSGGEAFF	TGTGCCACCAGCAGAGATCTGTCAGGGGGTGAAGCTTTCTTT	TRBD1	NA	TRBV15	TRBJ1-1
CASSRGGPGTVDDSNQPQHF	TGTGCCAGTAGTAGGGGCGGACCCGGGACAGTCGACGATAGCAATCAGCCCCAGCATTTT	TRBD1	NA	TRBV19	TRBJ1-5
CASSGGTSGGAIGELFF	TGTGCCAGCAGCGGCGGGACTAGCGGGGGGGCGATCGGGGAGCTGTTTTTT	TRBD2	few	TRBV7-2	TRBJ2-2
CASSKALTGYNSPLHF	TGTGCCAGCAGCAAAGCGCTGACAGGCTATAATTCACCCCTCCACTTT	NA	NA	TRBV21-1	TRBJ1-6
CASSEDRGTNYGYTF	TGTGCCAGCAGTGAGGACAGGGGAACTAACTATGGCTACACCTTC	TRBD1	NA	TRBV6-1	TRBJ1-2
CATSNRRGSNQPQHF	TGTGCCACCAGCAATCGGCGGGGTTCCAATCAGCCCCAGCATTTT	NA	NA	TRBV15	TRBJ1-5
CASSFGGAPNQPQHF	TGTGCCAGCAGTTTCGGGGGGGCTCCCAATCAGCCCCAGCATTTT	NA	NA	TRBV27	TRBJ1-5
CASSLVASGQETQYF	TGTGCCAGCAGCTTAGTGGCTAGCGGACAAGAGACCCAGTACTTC	TRBD2	NA	TRBV7-7	TRBJ2-5
CASSPSQGHYGYTF	TGTGCCAGCAGCCCCTCCCAGGGGCACTATGGCTACACCTTC	NA	NA	TRBV7-9	TRBJ1-2
CASSQLVEGASYEQYF	TGCGCCAGCAGTCAACTAGTGGAGGGGGCATCCTACGAGCAGTACTTC	NA	few	TRBV23-1	TRBJ2-7
CASSLPRGRNTIYF	TGTGCCAGCAGCTTACCCCGTGGGAGGAACACCATATATTTT	NA	NA	TRBV11-1	TRBJ1-3
CASSLDYTDTQYF	TGTGCCAGCAGCTTGGACTACACAGATACGCAGTATTTT	NA	NA	TRBV7-3	TRBJ2-3
CASSLVRGGQNTEAFF	TGTGCCAGCAGCTTGGTTAGGGGGGGGCAGAACACTGAAGCTTTCTTT	NA	NA	TRBV5-4	TRBJ1-1
CASSLEGLTNYGYTF	TGTGCCAGCAGCTTGGAGGGGTTAACGAACTATGGCTACACCTTC	NA	few	TRBV5-6	TRBJ1-2
CASSSPTDSPNEQFF	TGTGCCAGCAGCTCCCCCACGGACAGCCCCAATGAGCAGTTCTTC	NA	few	TRBV7-3	TRBJ2-1
CASTRGGANVLTF	TGTGCCAGCACTAGGGGTGGGGCCAACGTCCTGACTTTC	NA	NA	TRBV2	TRBJ2-6
CASSASGTPSYEQYF	TGTGCCAGCAGCGCGTCCGGGACACCATCCTACGAGCAGTACTTC	NA	NA	TRBV9	TRBJ2-7
CASSLPGQGRNGYTF	TGTGCCAGCAGCCTACCGGGACAGGGACGGAATGGCTACACCTTC	TRBD1	NA	TRBV5-4	TRBJ1-2
CASSLGAVDGYTF	TGTGCCAGCAGCTTAGGTGCGGTTGATGGCTACACCTTC	NA	NA	TRBV7-8	TRBJ1-2
CASSFRGSKETQYF	TGCGCCAGCAGCTTTCGAGGGTCGAAAGAGACCCAGTACTTC	NA	NA	TRBV5-1	TRBJ2-5
CATSRSSGSYNEQFF	TGTGCCACCAGCAGATCTAGCGGCTCCTACAATGAGCAGTTCTTC	TRBD2	NA	TRBV15	TRBJ2-1